This TCR beta chain was profiled in a study of T cell changes during pregnancy in multiple sclerosis. The method was immunoSEQ multiplex PCR; TCRdb's version includes in-frame clones alone and lacks a portion of them. The sample gives about 84,000 clones, nearly 95% of which show up once; approximately 0.92% is in the top ten. The germline CDR1 and CDR2 sequences are SGHNT and YYREEE (reference sequence). The CDR3 loop spans 14 amino acids. Germline trimming cut 0 bases from V and 2 bases from J; bases unmatched to any gene: 2. The gene calls are TRBV5-4 and TRBJ2-7; 7 nucleotides agree with TRBD2. Here the sequenced sample was peripheral blood, taken in the second trimester of pregnancy. This TCR came from a female donor in good health, enrolled as a control in a pregnancy study. CDR3 sequence reads: CASSLVGTTYEQYF. Here the CDR3 DNA reads TGTGCCAGCAGCTTGGTTGGGACTACCTACGAGCAGTACTTC.